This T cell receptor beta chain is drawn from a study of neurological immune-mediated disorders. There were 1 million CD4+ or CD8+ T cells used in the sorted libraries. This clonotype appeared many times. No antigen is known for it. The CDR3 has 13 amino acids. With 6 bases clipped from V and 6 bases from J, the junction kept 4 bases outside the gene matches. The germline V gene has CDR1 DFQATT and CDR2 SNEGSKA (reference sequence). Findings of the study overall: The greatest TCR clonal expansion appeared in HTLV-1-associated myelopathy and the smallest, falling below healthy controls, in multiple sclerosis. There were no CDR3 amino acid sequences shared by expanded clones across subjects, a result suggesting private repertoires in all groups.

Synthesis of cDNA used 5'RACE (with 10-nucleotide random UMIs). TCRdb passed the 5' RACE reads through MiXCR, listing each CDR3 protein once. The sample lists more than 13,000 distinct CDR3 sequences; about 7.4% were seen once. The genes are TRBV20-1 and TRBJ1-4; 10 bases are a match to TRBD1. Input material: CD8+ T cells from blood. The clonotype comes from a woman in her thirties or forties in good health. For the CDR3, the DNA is TGCAGTGCCCAGACAGGGGGCGATGAAAAACTGTTTTTT. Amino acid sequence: CSAQTGGDEKLFF.